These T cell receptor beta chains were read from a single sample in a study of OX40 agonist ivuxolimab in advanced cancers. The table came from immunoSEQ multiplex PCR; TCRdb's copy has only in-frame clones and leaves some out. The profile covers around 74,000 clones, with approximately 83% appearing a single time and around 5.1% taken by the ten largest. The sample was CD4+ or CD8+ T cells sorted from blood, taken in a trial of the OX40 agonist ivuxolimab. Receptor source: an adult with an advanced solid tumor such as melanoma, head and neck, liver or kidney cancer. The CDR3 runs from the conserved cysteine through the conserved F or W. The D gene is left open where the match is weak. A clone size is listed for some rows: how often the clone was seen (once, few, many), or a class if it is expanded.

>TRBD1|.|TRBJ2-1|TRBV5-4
CASSSGQGIGEQFF
TGTGCCAGCAGCTCGGGACAGGGGATCGGTGAGCAGTTCTTC
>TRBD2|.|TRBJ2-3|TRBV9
CARSRAGGADTQYF
TGTGCCCGCAGTCGGGCGGGGGGGGCGGATACGCAGTATTTT
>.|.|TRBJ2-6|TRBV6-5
CASTLTGTGANVLTF
TGTGCCAGCACCTTAACAGGGACGGGGGCCAACGTCCTGACTTTC
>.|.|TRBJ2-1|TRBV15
CATSSAGGGNEQFF
TGTGCCACCAGTTCGGCGGGTGGGGGCAATGAGCAGTTCTTC
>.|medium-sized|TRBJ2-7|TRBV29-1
CSVEDNRSYEQYF
TGCAGCGTTGAAGATAACAGGTCCTACGAGCAGTACTTC
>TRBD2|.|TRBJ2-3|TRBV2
CASSELAGGDTDTQYF
TGTGCCAGCAGTGAACTAGCGGGAGGGGACACAGATACGCAGTATTTT
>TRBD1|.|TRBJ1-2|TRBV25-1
CATAGTDPSEGYTF
TGTGCCACCGCTGGGACAGATCCGTCGGAGGGCTACACCTTC
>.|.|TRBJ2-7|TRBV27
CASSLDGEGSYEQYF
TGTGCCAGCAGTTTAGACGGGGAAGGATCCTACGAGCAGTACTTC
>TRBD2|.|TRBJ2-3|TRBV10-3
CAITGGLAGTDTQYF
TGTGCCATCACCGGGGGACTAGCGGGGACAGATACGCAGTATTTT
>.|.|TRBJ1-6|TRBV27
CASSLSGGPLHF
TGTGCCAGCAGTTTATCGGGTGGGCCCCTCCACTTT
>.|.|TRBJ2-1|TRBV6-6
CASTHPRQDLYNEQFF
TGTGCCAGCACTCATCCACGACAGGACCTATACAATGAGCAGTTCTTC
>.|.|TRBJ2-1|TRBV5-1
CASSLVQFYNEQFF
TGCGCCAGCAGCTTGGTACAGTTTTACAATGAGCAGTTCTTC
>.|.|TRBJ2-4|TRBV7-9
CASSQRSAEIAKNIQYF
TGTGCCAGCAGCCAGAGGTCAGCGGAGATAGCCAAAAACATTCAGTACTTC
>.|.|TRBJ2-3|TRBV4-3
CASSQVSEDTQYF
TGCGCCAGCAGCCAAGTGTCTGAGGATACGCAGTATTTT
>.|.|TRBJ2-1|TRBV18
CASSPGPFNEQFF
TGTGCCAGCTCACCAGGCCCATTCAATGAGCAGTTCTTC
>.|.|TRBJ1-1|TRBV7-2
CASSLYPGMNTEAFF
TGTGCCAGCAGCTTATACCCAGGGATGAACACTGAAGCTTTCTTT
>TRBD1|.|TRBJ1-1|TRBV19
CASRPGGQTNTEAFF
TGTGCCAGTAGACCTGGGGGACAGACGAACACTGAAGCTTTCTTT
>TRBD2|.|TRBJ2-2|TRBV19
CASSIFGLAGAMNTGELFF
TGTGCCAGTAGTATTTTTGGCCTAGCGGGGGCCATGAACACCGGGGAGCTGTTTTTT
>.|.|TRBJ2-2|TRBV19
CASKVAGAATGELFF
TGTGCCAGTAAAGTGGCCGGGGCGGCCACCGGGGAGCTGTTTTTT
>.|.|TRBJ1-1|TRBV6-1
CASSPKMNTEAFF
TGTGCCAGCAGTCCCAAGATGAACACTGAAGCTTTCTTT
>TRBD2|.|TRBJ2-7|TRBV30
CAWSRGGSAYEQYF
TGTGCCTGGAGCCGGGGGGGGTCGGCCTACGAGCAGTACTTC
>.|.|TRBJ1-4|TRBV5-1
CASRGSGAEKLFF
TGCGCCAGCAGAGGGTCTGGCGCGGAAAAACTGTTTTTT
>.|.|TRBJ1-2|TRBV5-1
CASSLMRDNYGYTF
TGCGCCAGCAGCTTGATGAGGGACAACTATGGCTACACCTTC
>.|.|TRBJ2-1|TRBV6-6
CASSSGQSNEQFF
TGTGCCAGCAGTTCGGGGCAAAGTAATGAGCAGTTCTTC
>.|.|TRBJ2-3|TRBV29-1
CSVEVQGTDTQYF
TGCAGCGTTGAGGTTCAGGGCACAGATACGCAGTATTTT
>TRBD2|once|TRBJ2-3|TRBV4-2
CASSQDALAGGPSTDTQYF
TGTGCCAGCAGCCAAGATGCCCTAGCGGGAGGGCCGAGCACAGATACGCAGTATTTT
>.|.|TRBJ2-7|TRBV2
CASSQTRVGPYEQYF
TGTGCCAGCAGCCAAACCCGCGTGGGCCCCTACGAGCAGTACTTC
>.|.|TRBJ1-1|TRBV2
CANGQQSEAFF
TGTGCCAACGGGCAACAGAGTGAAGCTTTCTTT